These T cell receptor beta chains were read from a single sample in a study of lymphopenia after photon versus proton radiotherapy. Sequenced by immunoSEQ multiplex PCR; TCRdb stores in-frame clones only, minus some. There are more than 25,000 clones in the sample; more than 75% occur only once, and roughly 44% lies in the top ten. Sample: peripheral blood, taken from a patient treated with proton-based radiotherapy. These receptors were obtained from a woman aged 55-69 years with cholangiocarcinoma. Some clones in this sample may be carry-over from other donors' samples. The CDR3 runs from the conserved cysteine through the conserved F or W. A D gene is named only where the DNA matches it firmly. Clone size is stated in some rows and not others, as once, few, many or a class when expanded.

v_gene: TRBV5-5
j_gene: TRBJ1-5
abundance: .
d_gene: .
CDR3nt: TGTGCCAGCAGCTTGGGGGCTTCGGGCAATCAGCCCCAGCATTTT
CDR3aa: CASSLGASGNQPQHF

v_gene: TRBV7-9
j_gene: TRBJ2-4
abundance: .
d_gene: .
CDR3nt: TGTGCCAGCAGCTTAGGAGCGGGTAAAAACATTCAGTACTTC
CDR3aa: CASSLGAGKNIQYF

v_gene: TRBV18
j_gene: TRBJ1-4
abundance: .
d_gene: TRBD1
CDR3nt: TGTGCCAGCTCAACTCAGGGGGCGGAGAATGAAAAACTGTTTTTT
CDR3aa: CASSTQGAENEKLFF

v_gene: TRBV2
j_gene: TRBJ2-5
abundance: .
d_gene: TRBD1
CDR3nt: TGTGCCAGCAGTGAAGCAGAGGGGGCTGGGGAGACCCAGTACTTC
CDR3aa: CASSEAEGAGETQYF

v_gene: TRBV27
j_gene: TRBJ1-5
abundance: .
d_gene: .
CDR3nt: TGTGCCAGCAGGAGTATGGGTTCGGGCAATCAGCCCCAGCATTTT
CDR3aa: CASRSMGSGNQPQHF

v_gene: TRBV4-1
j_gene: TRBJ1-6
abundance: .
d_gene: .
CDR3nt: TGCGCCAGCAGCCAACCGGTCGGCTCGGCGGCTTCACCCCTCCACTTT
CDR3aa: CASSQPVGSAASPLHF

v_gene: TRBV27
j_gene: TRBJ2-2
abundance: once
d_gene: .
CDR3nt: TGTGCCAGCAGAACTTGGGCACGAGTCCCCTCGAACACCGGGGAGCTGTTTTTT
CDR3aa: CASRTWARVPSNTGELFF

v_gene: TRBV7-9
j_gene: TRBJ2-1
abundance: .
d_gene: .
CDR3nt: TGTGCCAGCAGCTTAGGATACAGGGTCAATGAGCAGTTCTTC
CDR3aa: CASSLGYRVNEQFF

v_gene: TRBV7-3
j_gene: TRBJ2-2
abundance: .
d_gene: .
CDR3nt: TGTGCCAGCAGCTTACTAACGGGTAGAGAGCTGTTTTTT
CDR3aa: CASSLLTGRELFF

v_gene: TRBV2
j_gene: TRBJ2-7
abundance: .
d_gene: .
CDR3nt: TGTGCCAGCATGAGGACCTACGAGCAGTACTTC
CDR3aa: CASMRTYEQYF

v_gene: TRBV6-9
j_gene: TRBJ2-7
abundance: .
d_gene: TRBD1
CDR3nt: TGTGCCAGCAGACCCTCGACAGGGGGCGAATCCTACGAGCAGTACTTC
CDR3aa: CASRPSTGGESYEQYF

v_gene: TRBV19
j_gene: TRBJ1-6
abundance: .
d_gene: TRBD1
CDR3nt: TGTGCCAGTAGCCTACAGGGGTGGAATTCACCCCTCCACTTT
CDR3aa: CASSLQGWNSPLHF

v_gene: TRBV4-3
j_gene: TRBJ2-1
abundance: .
d_gene: .
CDR3nt: TGCGCCAGCAGCCAAAGAACGGAATTCATATATGAGCAGTTCTTC
CDR3aa: CASSQRTEFIYEQFF

v_gene: TRBV7-9
j_gene: TRBJ2-4
abundance: .
d_gene: .
CDR3nt: TGTGCCAGCAGCCAGTCTACGGCTGCCAAAAACATTCAGTACTTC
CDR3aa: CASSQSTAAKNIQYF

v_gene: TRBV6-6
j_gene: TRBJ2-7
abundance: .
d_gene: .
CDR3nt: TGTGCCACCCTGACTGGGTTGGGGGCCGAGCAGTACTTC
CDR3aa: CATLTGLGAEQYF

v_gene: TRBV15
j_gene: TRBJ1-3
abundance: .
d_gene: .
CDR3nt: TGTGCCACCAGCAGAGATAGGGACCCTGGAAACACCATATATTTT
CDR3aa: CATSRDRDPGNTIYF

v_gene: TRBV7-2
j_gene: TRBJ1-5
abundance: .
d_gene: .
CDR3nt: TGTGCCAGCAGCTTGAGGCGGAATCAGCCCCAGCATTTT
CDR3aa: CASSLRRNQPQHF

v_gene: TRBV6-1
j_gene: TRBJ2-2
abundance: .
d_gene: .
CDR3nt: TGTGCCAGCAGTGAAGGTTTGCGGAACACCGGGGAGCTGTTTTTT
CDR3aa: CASSEGLRNTGELFF

v_gene: TRBV7-9
j_gene: TRBJ1-6
abundance: .
d_gene: .
CDR3nt: TGTGCCAGCATCGCTCCAGGGGTTAGGAATTCACCCCTCCACTTT
CDR3aa: CASIAPGVRNSPLHF

v_gene: TRBV5-1
j_gene: TRBJ1-2
abundance: .
d_gene: TRBD1
CDR3nt: TGCGCCAGCAGCTCGACAGGGGGCGCGGGGAACTATGGCTACACCTTC
CDR3aa: CASSSTGGAGNYGYTF

v_gene: TRBV5-1
j_gene: TRBJ2-3
abundance: .
d_gene: .
CDR3nt: TGCGCCAGCAGCTGGGGAGCCGTGGCCGACACAGATACGCAGTATTTT
CDR3aa: CASSWGAVADTDTQYF

v_gene: TRBV5-4
j_gene: TRBJ2-1
abundance: few
d_gene: TRBD1
CDR3nt: TGTGCCAGCAGCTCGGGGGGTGGGACAGGGATTGGCAATGAGCAGTTCTTC
CDR3aa: CASSSGGGTGIGNEQFF

v_gene: TRBV5-5
j_gene: TRBJ2-7
abundance: once
d_gene: TRBD1
CDR3nt: TGTGCCAGCAGCTTGGAACAGGGGATTTACGAGCAGTACTTC
CDR3aa: CASSLEQGIYEQYF

v_gene: TRBV19
j_gene: TRBJ1-5
abundance: medium-sized
d_gene: TRBD1
CDR3nt: TGTGCCAGAGGGGACAGGGGGATTCGCAATCAGCCCCAGCATTTT
CDR3aa: CARGDRGIRNQPQHF

v_gene: TRBV5-1
j_gene: TRBJ1-2
abundance: .
d_gene: .
CDR3nt: TGCGCCAGCAGCTACCCAGAGCAGCGTGGCTACACCTTC
CDR3aa: CASSYPEQRGYTF

v_gene: TRBV6-5
j_gene: TRBJ1-6
abundance: .
d_gene: TRBD1
CDR3nt: TGTGCCAGCAGTAAAGGGGACAGGGGTGGTTCACCCCTCCACTTT
CDR3aa: CASSKGDRGGSPLHF

v_gene: TRBV5-1
j_gene: TRBJ2-5
abundance: .
d_gene: .
CDR3nt: TGCGCCAGCAGCTTTTCAGGGAGAGGAGAGACCCAGTACTTC
CDR3aa: CASSFSGRGETQYF

v_gene: TRBV30
j_gene: TRBJ2-1
abundance: once
d_gene: .
CDR3nt: TGTGCCTGGACCAACGGGGACAATGAGCAGTTCTTC
CDR3aa: CAWTNGDNEQFF

v_gene: TRBV11-2
j_gene: TRBJ2-1
abundance: .
d_gene: .
CDR3nt: TGTGCCAGCAGCTCCAATCCCGGGACCCCCGTATCCTACAATGAGCAGTTCTTC
CDR3aa: CASSSNPGTPVSYNEQFF

v_gene: TRBV5-1
j_gene: TRBJ1-2
abundance: once
d_gene: .
CDR3nt: TGCGCCAGCAGCTTGGCCTACCCGGGGGGAACCAACTATGGCTACACCTTC
CDR3aa: CASSLAYPGGTNYGYTF

v_gene: TRBV2
j_gene: TRBJ2-1
abundance: .
d_gene: .
CDR3nt: TGTGCCAGCACCATGGAGGGAGCGTACAATGAGCAGTTCTTC
CDR3aa: CASTMEGAYNEQFF

v_gene: TRBV6-1
j_gene: TRBJ1-5
abundance: .
d_gene: .
CDR3nt: TGTGCCAGCAGACGACAGACGGATCAGCCCCAGCATTTT
CDR3aa: CASRRQTDQPQHF

v_gene: TRBV11-3
j_gene: TRBJ2-7
abundance: .
d_gene: .
CDR3nt: TGTGCCAGCAGCCGATTCCGGGACCCCTCCTACGAGCAGTACTTC
CDR3aa: CASSRFRDPSYEQYF

v_gene: TRBV2
j_gene: TRBJ1-1
abundance: .
d_gene: .
CDR3nt: TGTGCCAGCAGCCGGACAGAGAACACTGAAGCTTTCTTT
CDR3aa: CASSRTENTEAFF

v_gene: TRBV9
j_gene: TRBJ1-1
abundance: .
d_gene: .
CDR3nt: TGTGCCAGCAGCGTAAGGCCGACGAACACTGAAGCTTTCTTT
CDR3aa: CASSVRPTNTEAFF

v_gene: TRBV7-8
j_gene: TRBJ1-5
abundance: .
d_gene: .
CDR3nt: TGTGCCAGCAGCTTAGTACGGGGAGTGAGCAATCAGCCCCAGCATTTT
CDR3aa: CASSLVRGVSNQPQHF

v_gene: TRBV21-1
j_gene: TRBJ2-3
abundance: .
d_gene: .
CDR3nt: TGTGCCAGCAGCAGGAACCACGGACGGCTGGAACCCCCCCCGAACACAGATACGCAGTATTTT
CDR3aa: CASSRNHGRLEPPPNTDTQYF

v_gene: TRBV6-5
j_gene: TRBJ1-2
abundance: few
d_gene: .
CDR3nt: TGTGCCAGCAGTTACTCGAGGGCAGCGATTAACTATGGCTACACCTTC
CDR3aa: CASSYSRAAINYGYTF

v_gene: TRBV27
j_gene: TRBJ1-4
abundance: once
d_gene: .
CDR3nt: TGTGCCAGCAGGTACAAAGGACGCACTAATGAAAAACTGTTTTTT
CDR3aa: CASRYKGRTNEKLFF